This TCR beta chain is drawn from a study of T cells in Graves' hyperthyroidism and ophthalmopathy. First hyperthyroidism diagnosis is when the blood sample was obtained, before any ophthalmopathy symptoms. The source of the PBMCs was over 8.5 ml of fresh peripheral blood. Study-wide results and caveats: Among thyroid clonotypes expanded above 0.001, most also appeared in blood.

This clonotype was seen repeatedly, ten times or more. Its antigen is unknown. RNA transcripts gave rise to amplified TCR beta CDR3 regions. The study used the HTBI primer set for a first-round RT-PCR of the TCR CDR3. TCRdb re-derived calls from the multiplex PCR reads in MiXCR, one entry per CDR3 protein. The sample carries roughly 160,000 distinct CDR3 sequences, about a tenth recorded once. The CDR3 contains 13 residues. V lost 7 bases to trimming and J lost 4 bases, with 14 bases between them. The rearrangement links TRBV12-3 or TRBV12-4 to TRBJ2-7; tentative D call: TRBD2 (5 bases). The source of this sequence is a woman aged 18-35 years with Graves' hyperthyroidism that later progressed to Graves' ophthalmopathy. Material for sequencing was blood. DNA of the CDR3: TGTGCCAGCACCTCGGGGATAAGGTACGAGCAGTACTTC. Translated, it gives CASTSGIRYEQYF.